This T cell receptor beta chain emerged from a study of T cell responses to AZD1222 COVID-19 vaccine. Points from the study as a whole: Clonal diversity may have been underestimated in mostly white British donors. In the spike-specific TCR repertoire, nearly half reportedly target unmutated variant regions. The peak T cell response came first, and repertoires were sampled only after it.

In this sample, this clone turned up a few times. What it recognizes is unknown. Clones were read by immunoSEQ multiplex PCR, and TCRdb kept only the in-frame ones, dropping some. The repertoire holds about 110,000 clones, with around 83% as singletons. This CDR3 comprises 17 residues. J lost 2 bases, V lost 3 bases, and 5 bases had no gene match. Germline lookup yields CDR1 KGHDR and CDR2 SFDVKD. This receptor was taken from an adult in good health. The chain uses TRBV24-1 and TRBJ2-1; 11 bases are shared with TRBD2. The source material was peripheral blood, sampled on day 0 of AZD1222 vaccination. CDR3 region: CATSDEYSGGAYNEQFF. CDR3 sequence (DNA): TGTGCCACCAGTGATGAATATAGCGGGGGGGCCTACAATGAGCAGTTCTTC.